Listed below are T cell receptor beta chains from one sample, sequenced in a study of cytomegalovirus exposure and HLA in healthy donors. Sequenced by immunoSEQ multiplex PCR; TCRdb stores in-frame clones only, minus some. The repertoire consists of 120,000 or so clones, with about 9.4% occurring once and the leading ten covering 5% to 6.5%. The sequenced sample was PBMCs. The receptors derive from a woman aged 40-49 years in good health and CMV-seropositive. CDR3s include the opening cysteine and the closing phenylalanine or tryptophan. The order of the fields is D gene, clone size, V gene, J gene, CDR3 protein, CDR3 DNA. D genes are given only for firm matches. Size is omitted from some rows. Given values are once, few, many or a class for expanded clones.

>TRBD1|few|TRBV5-1|TRBJ1-1
CASSLRGPLEAFF
TGCGCCAGCAGCTTGAGGGGGCCTTTGGAAGCTTTCTTT
>TRBD1|.|TRBV28|TRBJ1-5
CAIGTGDAQPQHF
TGTGCCATCGGGACAGGGGATGCTCAGCCCCAGCATTTT
>.|.|TRBV7-3|TRBJ1-2
CASSFLWEQGSHGYTF
TGTGCCAGCAGCTTTTTGTGGGAACAGGGATCCCATGGCTACACCTTC
>.|.|TRBV6-5|TRBJ1-1
CASSSYRRGTEAFF
TGTGCCAGCAGTTCTTATCGCAGAGGCACTGAAGCTTTCTTT
>TRBD2|.|TRBV10-2|TRBJ2-1
CASSERMGVRRGARNEQFF
TGCGCCAGCAGTGAAAGGATGGGTGTGAGGCGGGGGGCTCGGAATGAGCAGTTCTTC
>TRBD1|.|TRBV28|TRBJ1-1
CASSLRGQGPEAFF
TGTGCCAGCAGTTTAAGGGGACAGGGGCCTGAAGCTTTCTTT
>.|few|TRBV19|TRBJ1-1
CASSIGTAMNTEAFF
TGTGCCAGTAGTATTGGTACAGCCATGAACACTGAAGCTTTCTTT
>.|few|TRBV28|TRBJ2-1
CASSPWRGQSSYNEQFF
TGTGCCAGCAGCCCCTGGCGGGGCCAGAGCTCCTACAATGAGCAGTTCTTC
>TRBD2|few|TRBV5-6|TRBJ2-1
CASSLGLAGPYNEQFF
TGTGCCAGCAGCTTGGGGCTAGCGGGGCCATACAATGAGCAGTTCTTC
>TRBD1|few|TRBV5-5|TRBJ1-1
CASSLGDRAGKAFF
TGTGCCAGCAGCTTGGGGGACAGGGCCGGGAAAGCTTTCTTT
>.|few|TRBV6-5|TRBJ1-2
CASSYHGRDYGYTF
TGTGCCAGCAGTTACCACGGCAGGGACTATGGCTACACCTTC
>.|.|TRBV7-6|TRBJ2-4
CASRRDFLAKNIQYF
TGTGCCAGCAGACGGGACTTCCTAGCCAAAAACATTCAGTACTTC
>.|few|TRBV19|TRBJ1-5
CASTPEGLNQPQHF
TGTGCCAGTACCCCGGAGGGGTTAAATCAGCCCCAGCATTTT
>.|.|TRBV29-1|TRBJ1-6
CSVRIGDSPLHF
TGCAGCGTTAGGATAGGGGATTCACCCCTCCACTTT
>TRBD1|few|TRBV5-6|TRBJ2-1
CASSLVTGDSYNEQFF
TGTGCCAGCAGCTTGGTGACAGGGGACTCCTACAATGAGCAGTTCTTC
>.|.|TRBV7-6|TRBJ1-6
CASSAGTPSSYNSPLHF
TGTGCCAGCAGCGCCGGGACACCTAGCTCCTATAATTCACCGCTCCACTTT
>TRBD2|.|TRBV7-3|TRBJ2-1
CASSSAGLATDEQFF
TGTGCCAGCAGCTCAGCGGGACTAGCTACCGATGAGCAGTTCTTC
>TRBD1|.|TRBV5-6|TRBJ2-7
CASSLVWQGVESGEQYF
TGTGCCAGCAGCTTGGTGTGGCAGGGGGTAGAATCGGGCGAGCAGTACTTC
>.|.|TRBV21-1|TRBJ1-1
CASSPRGFDTEAFF
TGTGCCAGCAGCCCGCGGGGGTTTGACACTGAAGCTTTCTTT
>TRBD1|.|TRBV11-2|TRBJ1-2
CASSPTGDNYGYTF
TGTGCCAGCAGCCCTACAGGGGATAACTATGGCTACACCTTC
>.|many|TRBV15|TRBJ1-2
CATSRTNRLSGYGYTF
TGTGCCACCAGCAGGACCAACCGCCTTAGCGGCTATGGCTACACCTTC
>.|few|TRBV30|TRBJ1-4
CAWSVTQFNEKLFF
TGTGCCTGGAGTGTAACACAATTTAATGAAAAACTGTTTTTT
>TRBD1|.|TRBV10-3|TRBJ2-3
CAISKPTGESGTDTQYF
TGTGCCATCAGTAAACCCACAGGGGAGTCAGGCACAGATACGCAGTATTTT
>.|few|TRBV7-8|TRBJ1-2
CASSLDRGAGDRYTF
TGTGCCAGCAGCTTAGATCGGGGCGCGGGGGATCGCTACACCTTC
>.|.|TRBV14|TRBJ1-2
CASSQERGIPRGNYGYTF
TGTGCCAGCAGCCAAGAGAGGGGCATCCCTAGGGGGAACTATGGCTACACCTTC